The TCR beta chain described here comes from a study of T cells in Graves' hyperthyroidism and ophthalmopathy. The source material, RNA transcripts, was used to amplify TCR beta CDR3 regions. First-round RT-PCR targeting the TCR CDR3 was performed with the HTBI primer set. TCRdb re-called the multiplex PCR reads through MiXCR, storing one row per CDR3 protein. The sample contains hundreds of thousands of distinct CDR3 sequences, 15% to 20% of which appear only once. This clonotype was detected ten times or more. This CDR3 is 15 amino acids long. V dropped 1 base and J dropped 0; count of bases not matched to a gene: 2. Germline CDR1 reads MDHEN; CDR2 reads SYDVKM.

The chain has TRBV28 and TRBJ2-7; 8 bases map to TRBD2. Sequencing input: blood. The TCR comes from a woman aged 25-40 years with Graves' hyperthyroidism. The CDR3 bases are TGTGCCAGCAGTTTATCCGGGGGGGGCTCCTACGAGCAGTACTTC. It is translated as CASSLSGGGSYEQYF.